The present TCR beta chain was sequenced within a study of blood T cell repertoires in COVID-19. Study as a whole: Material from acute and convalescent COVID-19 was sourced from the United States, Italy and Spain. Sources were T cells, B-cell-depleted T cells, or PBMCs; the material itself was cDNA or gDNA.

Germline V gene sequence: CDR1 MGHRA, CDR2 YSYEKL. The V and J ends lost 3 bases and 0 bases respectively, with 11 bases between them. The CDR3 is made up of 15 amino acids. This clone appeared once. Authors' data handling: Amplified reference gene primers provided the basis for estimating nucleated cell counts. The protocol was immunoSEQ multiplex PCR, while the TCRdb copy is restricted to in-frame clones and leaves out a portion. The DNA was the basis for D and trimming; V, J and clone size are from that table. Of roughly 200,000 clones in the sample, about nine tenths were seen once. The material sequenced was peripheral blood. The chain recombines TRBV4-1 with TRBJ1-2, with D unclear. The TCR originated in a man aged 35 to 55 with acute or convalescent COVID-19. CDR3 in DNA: TGCGCCAGCAGCCACACCTCGGGGACTAACTATGGCTACACCTTC. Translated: CASSHTSGTNYGYTF.